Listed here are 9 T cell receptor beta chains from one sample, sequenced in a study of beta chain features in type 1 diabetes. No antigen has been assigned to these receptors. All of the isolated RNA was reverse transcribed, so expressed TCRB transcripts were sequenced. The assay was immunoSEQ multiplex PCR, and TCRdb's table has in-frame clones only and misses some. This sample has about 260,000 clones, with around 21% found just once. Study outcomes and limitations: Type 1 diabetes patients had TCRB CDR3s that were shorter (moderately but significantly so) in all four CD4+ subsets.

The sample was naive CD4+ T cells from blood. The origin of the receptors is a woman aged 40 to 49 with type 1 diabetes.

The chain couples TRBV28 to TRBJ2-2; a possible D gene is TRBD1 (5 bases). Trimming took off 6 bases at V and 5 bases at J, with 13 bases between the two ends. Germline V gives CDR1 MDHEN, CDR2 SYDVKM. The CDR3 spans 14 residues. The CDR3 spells CASRDAQGTGELFF. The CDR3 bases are TGTGCCAGCAGGGACGCCCAGGGAACCGGGGAGCTGTTTTTT.

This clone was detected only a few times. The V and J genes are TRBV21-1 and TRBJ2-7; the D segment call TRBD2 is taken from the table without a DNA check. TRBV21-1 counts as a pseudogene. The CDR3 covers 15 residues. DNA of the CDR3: TGTGCCAGCAGCAAGTCTCAGCGCGGCGCGAGGGAGCAGTACTTC. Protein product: CASSKSQRGAREQYF.

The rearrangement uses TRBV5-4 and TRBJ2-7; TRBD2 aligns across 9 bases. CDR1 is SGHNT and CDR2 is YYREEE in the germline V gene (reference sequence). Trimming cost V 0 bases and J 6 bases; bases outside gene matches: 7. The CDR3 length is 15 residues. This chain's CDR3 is CASSLEAAGGREQYF. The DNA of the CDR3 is TGTGCCAGCAGCTTGGAGGCGGCGGGGGGGCGCGAGCAGTACTTC. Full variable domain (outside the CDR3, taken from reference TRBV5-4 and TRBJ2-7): ETGVTQSPTHLIKTRGQQVTLRCSSQSGHNTVSWYQQALGQGPQFIFQYYREEENGRGNFPPRFSGLQFPNYSSELNVNALELDDSALYLCASSLEAAGGREQYFGPGTRLTVT.

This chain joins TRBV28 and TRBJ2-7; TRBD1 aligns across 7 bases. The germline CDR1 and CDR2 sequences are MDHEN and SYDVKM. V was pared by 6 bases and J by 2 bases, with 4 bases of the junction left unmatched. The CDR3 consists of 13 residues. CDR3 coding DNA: TGTGCCAGCAGGCCGACAGGGCCCTACGAGCAGTACTTC. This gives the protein CASRPTGPYEQYF.

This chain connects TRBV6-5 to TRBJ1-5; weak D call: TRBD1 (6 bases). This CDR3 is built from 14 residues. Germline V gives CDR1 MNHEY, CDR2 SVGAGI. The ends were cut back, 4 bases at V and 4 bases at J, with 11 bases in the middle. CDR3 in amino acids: CASSWERGNQPQHF. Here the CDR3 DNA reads TGTGCCAGCAGTTGGGAAAGGGGGAATCAGCCCCAGCATTTT.

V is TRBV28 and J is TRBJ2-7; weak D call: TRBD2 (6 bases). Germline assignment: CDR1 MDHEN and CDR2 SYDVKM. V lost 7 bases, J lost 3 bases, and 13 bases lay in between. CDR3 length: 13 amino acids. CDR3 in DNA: TGTGCCAGCACACCTTGGCGGGACTACGAGCAGTACTTC. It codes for CASTPWRDYEQYF.

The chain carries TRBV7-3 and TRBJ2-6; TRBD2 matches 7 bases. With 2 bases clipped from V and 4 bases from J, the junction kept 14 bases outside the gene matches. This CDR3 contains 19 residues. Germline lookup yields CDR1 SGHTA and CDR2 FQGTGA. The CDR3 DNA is TGTGCCAGCAGCTTATACGTAGGGACTACCAAAGCCGGGGCCAACGTCCTGACTTTC. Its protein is CASSLYVGTTKAGANVLTF.

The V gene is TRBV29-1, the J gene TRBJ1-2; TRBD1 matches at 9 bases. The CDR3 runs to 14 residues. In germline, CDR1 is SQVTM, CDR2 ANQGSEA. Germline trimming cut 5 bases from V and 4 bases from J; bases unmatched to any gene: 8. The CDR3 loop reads CSVLSDRGVYGYTF. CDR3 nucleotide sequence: TGCAGCGTTTTATCGGACAGGGGAGTCTATGGCTACACCTTC.

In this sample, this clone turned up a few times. CDR3 in DNA: TGTGCCAGCAGCTTGGGCTCAGAGACCCAGTACTTC. As protein: CASSLGSETQYF. The chain links TRBV7-2 to TRBJ2-5, with D uncertain. Looked up from germline, CDR1 is SGHTA and CDR2 is FQGNSA. The ends were cut back, 3 bases at V and 4 bases at J, with 6 bases in the middle. CDR3 length: 12 amino acids.